These 18 T cell receptor beta chains were sequenced from one sample in a study of molecular identifiers for immune sequencing clone quantification. TCRdb itself ran the PCR reads through MiXCR, one entry per CDR3 protein. The table includes around 480,000 distinct CDR3 sequences, 25% detected once. The sample was naive CD8+ T cells from blood, with Jurkat cell RNA spiked in. As to subset: FACS-sorted CD8+CD4-CCR7+CD45RA+ naive T cells. The receptors come from a human donor in good health. Some libraries in this study had Jurkat cell RNA spiked in.

The sample holds a few counts of this clonotype. The CDR3 is CASSPSWGQPQHF. DNA for the CDR3: TGCGCCAGCAGCCCTAGCTGGGGTCAGCCCCAGCATTTT. This rearrangement joins TRBV4-3 to TRBJ1-5; D gene unclear. Trimming took off 4 bases at V and 6 bases at J, with 10 bases between the two ends. This CDR3 region has 13 residues. Per the germline V gene, CDR1 is LGHNA and CDR2 is YSLEER.

In its sample, this clonotype was seen a few times. V gene TRBV7-6 combines with J gene TRBJ2-5, with 8 bases identical to TRBD1. Germline CDR1 reads SGHVS; CDR2 reads FNYEAQ. Unmatched junction bases numbered 12, after V lost 1 base and J lost 2 bases. The CDR3 length is 18 residues. The CDR3 protein is CASSLVSKVNRGQETQYF. The DNA for the CDR3 is TGTGCCAGCAGCTTAGTCTCCAAGGTTAACAGGGGGCAAGAGACCCAGTACTTC.

V is TRBV6-2 or TRBV6-3 and J is TRBJ2-1, with unresolved D. Germline values: CDR1 MNHEY, CDR2 SVGEGT. Trimming cost V 7 bases and J 4 bases, with 14 bases left between them. The CDR3 is 14 residues long. The DNA of the CDR3 is TGTGCCAGCACCCCGCAGCCCGATTACAATGAGCAGTTCTTC. The encoded protein is CASTPQPDYNEQFF.

This clonotype was seen repeatedly, ten times or more. The rearrangement links TRBV7-9 to TRBJ2-2, with 9 bases aligning to TRBD1. This CDR3 comprises 16 residues. Germline assignment: CDR1 SEHNR and CDR2 FQNEAQ (reference sequence). V was clipped by 5 bases and J by 2 bases; unmatched bases: 6. CDR3 coding DNA: TGTGCCAGCAGCCCCGGGACAGGGAAAAACACCGGGGAGCTGTTTTTT. Its translation is CASSPGTGKNTGELFF.

The chain employs TRBV7-9 and TRBJ2-5; D is perhaps TRBD1 (5 bases). V was cut by 3 bases and J by 3 bases, with 8 bases left in between. CDR3 size: 13 residues. Germline CDR1 is SEHNR and CDR2 is FQNEAQ (reference sequence). CDR3 DNA sequence: TGTGCCAGCAGCTTCGACAGTAAAGAGACCCAGTACTTC. Amino acid sequence: CASSFDSKETQYF.

For this clonotype: A much larger clone lies one base from this, so it may be a read error. The rearrangement links TRBV3-1 to TRBJ1-6; D ambiguous. CDR3 size: 11 residues. Looked up from germline, CDR1 is LGHDT and CDR2 is YNNKEL (reference sequence). The CDR3 region is CASSHNSPLPF. In nucleotides, the CDR3 is TGTGCCAGCAGCCATAATTCACCCCTCCCCTTT.

In the case of this clonotype: A much larger clone lies one base from this, so it may be a read error. V and J are TRBV5-4 and TRBJ2-3; the D gene is possibly TRBD2 (6 bases). With 10 bases removed from V and 5 bases from J, the gap between germline ends came to 17 bases. The germline gives CDR1 SGHNT, CDR2 YYREEE (reference sequence). The CDR3 runs to 13 residues. Written as DNA, the CDR3 is TGTGCCCAATGCGGGACTTACGGAGATACGCAGTATTTT. Its protein product is CAQCGTYGDTQYF.

CDR3 nucleotide sequence: TGTGCCAGCAGCCTGGACAGGGCGAGGCAGTACTTC. Its protein is CASSLDRARQYF. The V call is TRBV11-2, the J call TRBJ2-5; 8 nucleotides match TRBD1. The CDR3 spans 12 residues. The germline CDR1 and CDR2 sequences are SGHAT and FQNNGV. V trimming: 5 bases; J trimming: 11 bases; junction bases outside the gene matches: 7.

This clonotype has more than one count but fewer than ten. The chain recombines TRBV20-1 with TRBJ1-2; possibly TRBD1 for D (6 bases). Germline V lookup: CDR1 DFQATT, CDR2 SNEGSKA (reference sequence). CDR3 length equals 12 residues. CDR3 DNA sequence: TGCAGCTCAGGGGAAACTAACTATGGCTACACCTTC. Amino acids: CSSGETNYGYTF.

The chain couples TRBV7-9 to TRBJ2-7; tentative D call: TRBD2 (6 bases). The V gene's germline CDR1 is SEHNR and CDR2 FQNEAQ (reference sequence). CDR3 length: 14 amino acids. V shed 5 bases and J shed 5 bases, with 16 bases lying between them. The CDR3 DNA reads as TGTGCCAGCAGCCCCGTTCCTAGCGTCCACGAGCAGTACTTC. Residues: CASSPVPSVHEQYF.

Points on this clonotype: A much larger clone lies a single base off, so this may be a read error. The CDR3 here is CSARSCGAGYEQYF. The CDR3 DNA reads as TGCAGTGCTAGATCGTGTGGAGCGGGGTACGAGCAGTACTTC. The V gene is TRBV20-1, the J gene TRBJ2-7, with 7 positions matching TRBD2. CDR3 length: 14 amino acids. V shed 2 bases, J shed 4 bases, and the junction held 8 bases outside the gene matches. Germline CDR1 and CDR2: DFQATT and SNEGSKA (reference sequence).

V gene TRBV27 combines with J gene TRBJ1-3; D remains unclear. Trimming left V 2 bases short and J 2 bases short, with 7 bases between. This CDR3 comprises 14 residues. Looked up from germline, CDR1 is MNHEY and CDR2 is SMNVEV (reference sequence). This CDR3 reads CASSLGVPGNTIYF. The CDR3 DNA reads as TGTGCCAGCAGTTTAGGGGTACCTGGAAACACCATATATTTT.

As regards this clonotype: A much larger clone is a single base away; this may be a read error. The rearrangement uses TRBV9 and TRBJ2-5, with TRBD1 matching 10 bases. Germline V gene sequence: CDR1 SGDLS, CDR2 YYNGEE. CDR3 size: 13 residues. V shed 3 bases and J 9 bases; nucleotides not matched to a gene: 5. As DNA, the CDR3 is TGTGCCAGCAGCGACGGGACAGGGGAGGCCCAGTACTTC. Its protein is CASSDGTGEAQYF.

Concerning this clonotype itself: The CDR3 does not end in the conserved phenylalanine or tryptophan, so this is likely a read error. The chain recombines TRBV6-5 with TRBJ2-7, with no clear D. V was shortened by 5 bases and J by 5 bases, with 13 bases between the two germline ends. Germline V gene data show CDR1 as MNHEY and CDR2 as SVGAGI. CDR3 size: 13 residues. Here the CDR3 reads CASSKNQVDEQYL. The CDR3 coding sequence is TGTGCCAGCAGTAAGAACCAGGTCGACGAGCAGTACCTC.

As for this clonotype: A much larger clone differs from this one at a single base, so this may be a read error. The chain joins TRBV7-9 to TRBJ2-2, with D perhaps TRBD1 or TRBD2 (5 bases each). Trimming took off 4 bases at V and 6 bases at J, with 18 bases between the two ends. This CDR3 contains 16 residues. Germline V gene lookup returns CDR1 SEHNR and CDR2 FQNEAQ (reference sequence). DNA for the CDR3: TGTGCCAGCAGCTCCGCAAAAACCCGGGGCCCCGGGGAGCTGTTTTTT. Translation: CASSSAKTRGPGELFF.

This clonotype was seen at least ten times. V and J are TRBV28 and TRBJ2-3; no clear D. Trimming shortened V by 3 bases and J by 4 bases, and 11 bases separated the two germline ends. The CDR3 is made up of 14 amino acids. The germline V gene has CDR1 MDHEN and CDR2 SYDVKM. The CDR3 sequence is CASSLEIGPDTQYF. The CDR3 DNA follows: TGTGCCAGCAGTTTGGAGATTGGGCCAGATACGCAGTATTTT.

This clonotype has a count of ten or more. V usage is TRBV6-6 and J usage is TRBJ2-3, with 7 positions matching TRBD2. Trimming at V came to 8 bases and at J to 0 bases, leaving 11 bases not matched to a gene. Germline V gene sequence: CDR1 MNHNY, CDR2 SVGAGI (reference sequence). This CDR3 comprises 16 residues. CDR3 amino acids: CASGFSGEGSTDTQYF. CDR3 DNA: TGTGCCAGCGGATTTTCGGGGGAGGGAAGCACAGATACGCAGTATTTT.

As to this clonotype: Relative to the germline gene, one junction end is altered; a read error may explain this. The chain is built from TRBV24-1 and TRBJ2-7; TRBD2 is a possible D gene (5 bases). CDR1 KGHDR and CDR2 SFDVKD come from the germline V gene. CDR3 length: 10 residues. The CDR3 is CATSAGRGFF. In DNA, the CDR3 is TGTGCCACCAGTGCAGGCCGGGGTTTCTTC.